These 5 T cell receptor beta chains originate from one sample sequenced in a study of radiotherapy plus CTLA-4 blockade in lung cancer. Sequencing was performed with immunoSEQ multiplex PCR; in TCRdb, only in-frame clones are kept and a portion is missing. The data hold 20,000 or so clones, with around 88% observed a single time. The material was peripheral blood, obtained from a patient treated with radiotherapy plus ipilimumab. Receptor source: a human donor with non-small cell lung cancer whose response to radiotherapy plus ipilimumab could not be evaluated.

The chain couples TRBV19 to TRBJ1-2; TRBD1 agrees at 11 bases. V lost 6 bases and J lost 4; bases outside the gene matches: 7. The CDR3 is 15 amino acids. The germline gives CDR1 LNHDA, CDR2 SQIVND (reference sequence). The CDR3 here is CASRDVGTGGYGYTF. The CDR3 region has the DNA TGTGCCAGTAGGGACGTCGGGACAGGGGGCTATGGCTACACCTTC.

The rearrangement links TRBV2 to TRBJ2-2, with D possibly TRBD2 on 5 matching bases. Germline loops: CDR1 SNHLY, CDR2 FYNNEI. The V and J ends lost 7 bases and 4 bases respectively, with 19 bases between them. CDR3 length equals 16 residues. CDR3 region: CASTTLSALGTGELFF. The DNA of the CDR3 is TGTGCCAGCACCACACTTAGCGCCCTCGGCACCGGGGAGCTGTTTTTT.

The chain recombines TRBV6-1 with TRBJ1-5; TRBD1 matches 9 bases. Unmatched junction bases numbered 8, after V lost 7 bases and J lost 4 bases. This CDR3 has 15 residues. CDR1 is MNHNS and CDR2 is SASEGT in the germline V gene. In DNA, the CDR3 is TGTGCCAGCAACCGACAGGGGGTGGAAAATCAGCCCCAGCATTTT. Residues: CASNRQGVENQPQHF.

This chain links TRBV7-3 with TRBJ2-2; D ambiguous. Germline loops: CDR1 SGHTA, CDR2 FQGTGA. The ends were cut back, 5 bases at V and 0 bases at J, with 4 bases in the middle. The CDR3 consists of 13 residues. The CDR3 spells CASSIANTGELFF. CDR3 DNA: TGTGCCAGCAGCATCGCGAACACCGGGGAGCTGTTTTTT.

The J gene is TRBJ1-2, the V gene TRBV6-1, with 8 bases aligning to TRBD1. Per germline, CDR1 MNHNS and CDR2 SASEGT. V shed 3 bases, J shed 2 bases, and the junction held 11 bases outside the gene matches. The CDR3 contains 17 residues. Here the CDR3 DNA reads TGTGCCAGCAGTGACCGACAGGGGACGCCCCGCAACTATGGCTACACCTTC. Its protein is CASSDRQGTPRNYGYTF.